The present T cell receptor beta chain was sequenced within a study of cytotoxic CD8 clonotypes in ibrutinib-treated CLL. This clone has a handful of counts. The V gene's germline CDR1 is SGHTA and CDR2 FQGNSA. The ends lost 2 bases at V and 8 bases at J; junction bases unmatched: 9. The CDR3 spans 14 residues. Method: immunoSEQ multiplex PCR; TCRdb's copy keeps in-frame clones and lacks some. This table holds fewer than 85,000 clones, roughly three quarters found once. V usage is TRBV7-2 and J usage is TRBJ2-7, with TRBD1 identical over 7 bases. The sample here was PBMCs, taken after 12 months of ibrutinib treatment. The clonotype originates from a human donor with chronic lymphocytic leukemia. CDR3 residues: CASSLPGQLVQQYF. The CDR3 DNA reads TGTGCCAGCAGCTTACCGGGACAGCTCGTGCAGCAGTACTTC.